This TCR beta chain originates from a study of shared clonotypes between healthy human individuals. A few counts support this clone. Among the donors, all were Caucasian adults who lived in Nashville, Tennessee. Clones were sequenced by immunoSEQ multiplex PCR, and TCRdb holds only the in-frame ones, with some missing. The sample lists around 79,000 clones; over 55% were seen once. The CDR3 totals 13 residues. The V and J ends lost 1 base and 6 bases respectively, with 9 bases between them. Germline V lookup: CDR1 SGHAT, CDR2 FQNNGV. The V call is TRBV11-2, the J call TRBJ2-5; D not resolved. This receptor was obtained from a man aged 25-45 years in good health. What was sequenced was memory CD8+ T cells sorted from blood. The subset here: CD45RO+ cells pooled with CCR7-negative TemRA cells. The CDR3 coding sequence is TGTGCCAGCAGCTTAGTCCCGGTTCAGACCCAGTACTTC. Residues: CASSLVPVQTQYF. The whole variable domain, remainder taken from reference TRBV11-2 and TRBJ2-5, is EAGVAQSPRYKIIEKRQSVAFWCNPISGHATLYWYQQILGQGPKLLIQFQNNGVVDDSQLPKDRFSAERLKGVDSTLKIQPAKLEDSAVYLCASSLVPVQTQYFGPGTRLLVL.